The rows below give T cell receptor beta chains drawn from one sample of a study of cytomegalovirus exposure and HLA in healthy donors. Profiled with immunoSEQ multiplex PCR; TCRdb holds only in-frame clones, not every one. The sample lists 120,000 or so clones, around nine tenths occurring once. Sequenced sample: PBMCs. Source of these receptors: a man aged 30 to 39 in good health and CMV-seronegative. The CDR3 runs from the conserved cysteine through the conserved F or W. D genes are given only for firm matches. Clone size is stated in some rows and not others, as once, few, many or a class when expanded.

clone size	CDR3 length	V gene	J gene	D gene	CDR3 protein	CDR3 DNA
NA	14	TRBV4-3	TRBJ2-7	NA	CASSRNNQGDEQYF	TGCGCCAGCAGCCGGAATAATCAGGGTGACGAGCAGTACTTC
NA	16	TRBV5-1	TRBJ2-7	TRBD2	CASSSNSGRPTYEQYF	TGCGCCAGCAGCTCAAATAGCGGGAGGCCAACCTACGAGCAGTACTTC
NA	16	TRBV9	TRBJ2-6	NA	CASSGGVFSGANVLTF	TGTGCCAGCAGCGGGGGAGTCTTCTCTGGGGCCAACGTCCTGACTTTC
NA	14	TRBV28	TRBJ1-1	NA	CASSLRQGFSEAFF	TGTGCCAGCAGTTTAAGGCAGGGTTTTTCTGAAGCTTTCTTT
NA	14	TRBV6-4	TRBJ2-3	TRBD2	CASSPGLAADTQYF	TGTGCCAGCAGTCCGGGACTAGCGGCAGATACGCAGTATTTT
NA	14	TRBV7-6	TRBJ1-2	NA	CASSLGARLRGYTF	TGTGCCAGCAGCTTAGGCGCCCGGTTGCGTGGCTACACCTTC
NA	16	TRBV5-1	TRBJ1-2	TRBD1	CASSLDPGTGGNGYTF	TGCGCCAGCAGCTTGGACCCCGGGACAGGGGGTAATGGCTACACCTTC
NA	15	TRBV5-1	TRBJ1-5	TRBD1	CASSRTGGENQPQHF	TGCGCCAGCAGCCGGACAGGGGGAGAGAATCAGCCCCAGCATTTT
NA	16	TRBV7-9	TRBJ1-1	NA	CASSPRTDSWSTEAFF	TGTGCCAGCAGCCCTAGAACAGACAGCTGGTCCACTGAAGCTTTCTTT
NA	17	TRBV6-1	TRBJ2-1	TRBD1	CASSEANLGGERGEQFF	TGTGCCAGCAGTGAAGCGAACCTAGGGGGCGAACGTGGTGAGCAGTTCTTC
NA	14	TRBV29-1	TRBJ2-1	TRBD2	CSVEGLAGEDEQFF	TGCAGCGTTGAAGGGCTAGCGGGAGAAGATGAGCAGTTCTTC
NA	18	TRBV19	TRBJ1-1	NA	CASSPTRQKSRMNTEAFF	TGTGCCAGTAGTCCAACCAGACAGAAATCCAGAATGAACACTGAAGCTTTCTTT
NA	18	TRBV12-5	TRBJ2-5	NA	CASGLVLGGAGPEETQYF	TGTGCTAGTGGTTTGGTACTTGGGGGGGCCGGGCCCGAAGAGACCCAGTACTTC
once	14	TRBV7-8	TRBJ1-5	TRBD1	CASSFDRVGQPQHF	TGTGCCAGCAGCTTTGACAGGGTAGGGCAGCCCCAGCATTTT
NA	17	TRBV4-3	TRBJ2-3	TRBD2	CASSRTLAGAPTDTQYF	TGCGCCAGCAGCCGTACCCTAGCGGGAGCCCCCACAGATACGCAGTATTTT
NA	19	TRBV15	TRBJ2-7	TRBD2	CATSRDSGGDVLSSYEQYF	TGTGCCACCAGCAGAGATTCGGGGGGGGATGTTCTCAGCTCCTACGAGCAGTACTTC
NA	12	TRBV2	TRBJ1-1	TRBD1	CASTGGGTEAFF	TGTGCCAGCACAGGGGGCGGAACTGAAGCTTTCTTT
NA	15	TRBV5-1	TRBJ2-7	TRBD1	CASSPYGQGAWEQYF	TGCGCCAGCAGCCCCTATGGGCAGGGGGCGTGGGAGCAGTACTTC
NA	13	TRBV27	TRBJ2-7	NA	CASSFRDSYEQYF	TGTGCCAGCAGTTTCCGGGACTCCTACGAGCAGTACTTC